This T cell receptor beta chain is drawn from a study of tumor and adjacent non-tumor tissue in lung cancer. The overall study: Patients were aged roughly 31 to 76, around ten men and about five women, stage I to III. Study-level results: Top 100 clones took a larger repertoire share in normal lung.

This clonotype appeared a few times. What it binds is unknown. A junction end diverges from the germline sequence, so it may reflect a read error. The germline V gene has CDR1 DFQATT and CDR2 SNEGSKA (reference sequence). The CDR3 runs 15 residues. A modified ARM-PCR protocol with three rounds of nested PCR amplified TCRbeta. A single record per CDR3 protein comes from TCRdb applying MiXCR to the multiplex PCR reads. The sample lists 70,000 to 95,000 distinct CDR3 sequences, approximately 82% occurring once. RNA was extracted from bulk tissue without any cell sorting. Distant lung tissue was collected more than 3 cm away from the tumor edge.

Sequencing input: distant non-tumor lung tissue. The chain combines TRBV20-1 with TRBJ2-7; 12 bases match TRBD2. The sequence came from an older man with non-small cell lung cancer. In nucleotides, the CDR3 is TGCAGTGTTAGGGGAGGACTAGCGGGGACCTACGAACAGTACTTC. This sequence encodes CSVRGGLAGTYEQYF.